Below, 21 T cell receptor beta chains from the same sample are listed, as sequenced in a study of lymphopenia after photon versus proton radiotherapy. Here immunoSEQ multiplex PCR was the method, and the copy in TCRdb shows in-frame clones only, minus some. The table includes around 150,000 clones, 70% to 90% detected once. Sample: peripheral blood, taken from a patient treated with photon-based radiotherapy. Receptors originate from a man between 50 and 59 years old with gastric cancer.

The genes are TRBV5-1 and TRBJ2-1, with a possible D match to TRBD2 (5 bases). The CDR3 is 14 residues long. Germline CDR1 and CDR2: SGHRS and YFSETQ. Trimming took 0 bases from V and 4 from J, leaving 8 bases between them. The CDR3 region is CASSLAPGYNEQFF. The CDR3 nucleotides read TGCGCCAGCAGCTTGGCTCCGGGATACAATGAGCAGTTCTTC.

This clone showed up just a few times. V usage is TRBV7-9 and J usage is TRBJ2-2; D remains ambiguous. The CDR3 extends over 15 amino acids. The V gene's germline CDR1 is SEHNR and CDR2 FQNEAQ (reference sequence). Trimming cost V 5 bases and J 4 bases, with 14 bases left between them. CDR3 sequence (DNA): TGTGCCAGCAGCCTCGAGGAAGCAGGCACCGGGGAGCTGTTTTTT. Translating it yields CASSLEEAGTGELFF. The full variable domain, in which reference TRBV7-9 and TRBJ2-2 provide the parts outside the CDR3, is DTGVSQNPRHKITKRGQNVTFRCDPISEHNRLYWYRQTLGQGPEFLTYFQNEAQLEKSRLLSDRFSAERPKGSFSTLEIQRTEQGDSAMYLCASSLEEAGTGELFFGEGSRLTVL.

The V gene is TRBV5-6, the J gene TRBJ2-1; no definite D call. Per germline, CDR1 SGHDT and CDR2 YYEEEE. The CDR3 length is 11 residues. Deletions cut 4 bases from V and 12 bases from J, with 11 bases between. The CDR3 nucleotides are TGTGCCAGCAGCCGTTTAGATTCGCAGTTCTTC. Residues: CASSRLDSQFF. Looking up the rest from reference TRBV5-6 and TRBJ2-1 gives the full variable domain: DAGVTQSPTHLIKTRGQQVTLRCSPKSGHDTVSWYQQALGQGPQFIFQYYEEEERQRGNFPDRFSGHQFPNYSSELNVNALLLGDSALYLCASSRLDSQFFGPGTRLTVL.

V and J are TRBV6-1 and TRBJ1-2, with a tentative D call TRBD1 (5 bases). The germline V gene encodes CDR1 MNHNS and CDR2 SASEGT. V was trimmed by 2 bases and J by 0 bases, leaving 16 bases between them. CDR3 length: 17 amino acids. The CDR3 sequence is CASSESRRRATNYGYTF. The DNA for the CDR3 is TGTGCCAGCAGTGAAAGCCGACGCAGGGCCACTAACTATGGCTACACCTTC.

V usage is TRBV4-1 and J usage is TRBJ2-5; 7 positions match TRBD2. Germline CDR1 reads MGHRA; CDR2 reads YSYEKL. The ends lost 1 base at V and 2 bases at J; junction bases unmatched: 7. The CDR3 totals 16 residues. Here the CDR3 reads CASSQGDYTTQETQYF. The CDR3 DNA follows: TGCGCCAGCAGCCAAGGGGACTATACAACACAAGAGACCCAGTACTTC.

The rearrangement uses TRBV7-2 and TRBJ1-3, with 9 bases that match TRBD1. The germline V gene encodes CDR1 SGHTA and CDR2 FQGNSA. Trimming cost V 0 bases and J 5 bases; bases outside gene matches: 17. This CDR3 region has 20 residues. CDR3 residues: CASSLASGTGRTSRRNTIYF. In DNA form, the CDR3 reads TGTGCCAGCAGCTTAGCTTCGGGGACAGGGAGAACGAGCCGTCGAAACACCATATATTTT.

Written as DNA, the CDR3 is TGTGCCAGCAGCTTTATGAAGGGGTCCACTGAAGCTTTCTTT. This sequence encodes CASSFMKGSTEAFF. The chain employs TRBV11-2 and TRBJ1-1; a possible D gene is TRBD1 (5 bases). From germline, CDR1 is SGHAT and CDR2 FQNNGV. V was shortened by 3 bases and J by 4 bases, with 12 bases between the two germline ends. CDR3 length: 14 residues. Variable domain in full (rest from reference TRBV11-2 and TRBJ1-1): EAGVAQSPRYKIIEKRQSVAFWCNPISGHATLYWYQQILGQGPKLLIQFQNNGVVDDSQLPKDRFSAERLKGVDSTLKIQPAKLEDSAVYLCASSFMKGSTEAFFGQGTRLTVV.

The chain is built from TRBV9 and TRBJ1-2, with TRBD1 as a possible D gene (5 bases). The length of the CDR3 is 17 residues. Trimming removed 1 base from V and 5 bases from J, with 21 bases in between. Germline assignment: CDR1 SGDLS and CDR2 YYNGEE. CDR3 sequence (DNA): TGTGCCAGCAGCGTATCATTCGGTGGGAGGGGAGAGTATGGCTACACCTTC. Translated, it gives CASSVSFGGRGEYGYTF.

The chain links TRBV5-1 to TRBJ2-3; TRBD2 aligns across 7 bases. This CDR3 has 15 residues. In germline, CDR1 is SGHRS, CDR2 YFSETQ. Trimming cost V 4 bases and J 5 bases; bases outside gene matches: 10. The CDR3 nucleotides are TGCGCCAGCAGCAAGAGCGGGATTACCGAAGATACGCAGTATTTT. It yields the protein CASSKSGITEDTQYF.

The rearrangement uses TRBV5-6 and TRBJ2-3, with TRBD1 matching over 7 bases. The CDR3 is 15 amino acids. Trimming took 1 base from V and 4 from J; bases not matched to a gene: 6. Germline V gene data show CDR1 as SGHDT and CDR2 as YYEEEE. CDR3 amino acids: CASSLLLQGADTQYF. The CDR3 nucleotides read TGTGCCAGCAGCTTGCTCCTGCAGGGGGCAGATACGCAGTATTTT. The full variable domain, rest sourced from reference TRBV5-6 and TRBJ2-3, is DAGVTQSPTHLIKTRGQQVTLRCSPKSGHDTVSWYQQALGQGPQFIFQYYEEEERQRGNFPDRFSGHQFPNYSSELNVNALLLGDSALYLCASSLLLQGADTQYFGPGTRLTVL.

The chain employs TRBV6-1 and TRBJ2-7, with TRBD1 identical over 7 bases. This CDR3 spans 13 amino acids. Germline CDR1 MNHNS, CDR2 SASEGT. Losses at the gene ends were 8 bases for V and 2 bases for J; bases not matched to a gene: 6. The CDR3 loop is CASERDSTYEQYF. The CDR3 nucleotides are TGTGCCAGCGAAAGGGACAGCACCTACGAGCAGTACTTC.

The chain employs TRBV4-1 and TRBJ2-7; 9 bases match TRBD2. The CDR3 sequence is 16 residues long. The germline CDR1 and CDR2 sequences are MGHRA and YSYEKL. Trimming cost V 2 bases and J 9 bases; bases outside gene matches: 14. CDR3 coding DNA: TGCGCCAGCAGCCAACTCCCCCCGCAGGCTAGCGGGACGCAGTACTTC. Amino acid sequence: CASSQLPPQASGTQYF.

The J gene is TRBJ2-7, the V gene TRBV10-1; 9 nucleotides agree with TRBD1. V gave up 2 bases and J gave up 3 bases; unmatched junction bases: 5. Looked up from germline, CDR1 is WNHNN and CDR2 is SYGVQD (reference sequence). The CDR3 covers 15 residues. DNA for the CDR3: TGCGCCAGCAGTGAGGGGTCGGGACAGGGCTACGAGCAGTACTTC. It is translated as CASSEGSGQGYEQYF.

The rearrangement uses TRBV12-5 and TRBJ2-3; D gene unclear. There are 14 residues in the CDR3. Trimming cost V 6 bases and J 1 base, with 11 bases left between them. CDR1 LGHNT and CDR2 FRNRAP come from the germline V gene. For the CDR3, the DNA is TGTGCTAGTGGCCACCTTCTCGGCACAGATACGCAGTATTTT. Amino acid sequence: CASGHLLGTDTQYF.

The V and J genes are TRBV7-8 and TRBJ1-2, with a possible D match to TRBD1 (6 bases). V lost 3 bases and J 3 bases, leaving 14 bases between the germline ends. This CDR3 is built from 15 residues. Germline CDR1 reads SGHVS; CDR2 reads FQNEAQ. The DNA of the CDR3 is TGTGCCAGCAGCTTGGCGGGGGGCAGAGACTATGGCTACACCTTC. It specifies CASSLAGGRDYGYTF.

Note on this clone: Within the sample, other DNA sequences also encode this same CDR3. This rearrangement joins TRBV7-9 to TRBJ2-1; D is perhaps TRBD1 (5 bases). CDR3 length equals 15 residues. Deletions cut 1 base from V and 5 bases from J, with 12 bases between. The germline gives CDR1 SEHNR, CDR2 FQNEAQ (reference sequence). The CDR3 is CASSLDWGTNNEQFF. For the CDR3, the DNA is TGTGCCAGCAGCTTAGATTGGGGCACCAACAATGAGCAGTTCTTC.

The rearrangement links TRBV9 to TRBJ2-1; unclear D gene. CDR1 SGDLS and CDR2 YYNGEE come from the germline V gene. CDR3 length: 15 amino acids. V was pared by 0 bases and J by 2 bases, with 9 bases between. The CDR3 here is CASSVGTETYNEQFF. The CDR3 region has the DNA TGTGCCAGCAGCGTAGGTACAGAAACCTACAATGAGCAGTTCTTC.

V and J are TRBV9 and TRBJ1-3, with D possibly TRBD1 on 5 matching bases. Germline CDR1 SGDLS, CDR2 YYNGEE. This CDR3 region has 17 residues. The germline V and J ends were trimmed by 0 bases and 0 bases, with 13 bases remaining between them. The DNA for the CDR3 is TGTGCCAGCAGCGTAGAGGATCCAGGGAGCTCTGGAAACACCATATATTTT. Residues: CASSVEDPGSSGNTIYF.

V is TRBV7-2 and J is TRBJ2-5; 7 bases are a match to TRBD2. This CDR3 has 16 residues. V gave up 5 bases and J gave up 0 bases; unmatched junction bases: 9. CDR1 SGHTA and CDR2 FQGNSA come from the germline V gene. CDR3 coding DNA: TGTGCCAGCAGCCCGTGGGACTACCGGTACCAAGAGACCCAGTACTTC. Translated: CASSPWDYRYQETQYF.

This clone was detected only once. The V gene is TRBV11-2, the J gene TRBJ2-1; 10 nucleotides match TRBD2. CDR1 SGHAT and CDR2 FQNNGV come from the germline V gene. V lost 5 bases and J lost 7; bases outside the gene matches: 5. The CDR3 has 14 amino acids. In nucleotides, the CDR3 is TGTGCCAGCAGCCCTAGCGGGAGATGGAATGAGCAGTTCTTC. Protein: CASSPSGRWNEQFF.

This clone was observed once. J is TRBJ1-3 and V is TRBV18; no firm D call. Deletions cut 2 bases from V and 0 bases from J, with 8 bases between. This CDR3 has 15 amino acids. The germline gives CDR1 KGHSH, CDR2 LQKENI. DNA of the CDR3: TGTGCCAGCTCACCATTAGACGGCTCTGGAAACACCATATATTTT. Its translation is CASSPLDGSGNTIYF.